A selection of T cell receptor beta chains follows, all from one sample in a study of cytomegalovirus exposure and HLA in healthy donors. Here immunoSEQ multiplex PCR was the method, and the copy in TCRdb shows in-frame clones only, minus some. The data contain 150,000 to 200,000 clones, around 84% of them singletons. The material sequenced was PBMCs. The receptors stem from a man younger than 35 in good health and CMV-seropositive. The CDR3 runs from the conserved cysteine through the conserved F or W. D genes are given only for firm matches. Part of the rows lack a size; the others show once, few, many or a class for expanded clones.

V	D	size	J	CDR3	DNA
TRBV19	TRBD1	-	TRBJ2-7	CASSAGTGRAYEQYF	TGTGCCAGTAGTGCCGGGACAGGGCGGGCTTACGAGCAGTACTTC
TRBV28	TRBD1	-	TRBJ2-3	CASRQGSTDTQYF	TGTGCCAGCCGACAGGGGAGCACAGATACGCAGTATTTT
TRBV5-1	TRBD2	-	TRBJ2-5	CASSSVGGQETQYF	TGCGCCAGCAGCTCCGTGGGGGGGCAAGAGACCCAGTACTTC
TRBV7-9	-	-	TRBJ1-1	CASSPPRANTEAFF	TGTGCCAGCAGCCCCCCCAGGGCTAACACTGAAGCTTTCTTT
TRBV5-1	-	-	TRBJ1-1	CASSLGGDTEAFF	TGCGCCAGCAGCTTGGGGGGGGACACTGAAGCTTTCTTT
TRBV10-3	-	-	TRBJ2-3	CAISELQGTGISTDTQYF	TGTGCCATCAGTGAGCTACAAGGTACCGGGATTTCTACAGATACGCAGTATTTT
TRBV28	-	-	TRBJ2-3	CASSSHLVSSTDTQYF	TGTGCCAGCAGTTCCCATTTAGTATCTAGCACAGATACGCAGTATTTT
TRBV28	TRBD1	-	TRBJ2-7	CASSPPPQGTDEQYF	TGTGCCAGCAGCCCCCCCCCACAGGGGACGGACGAGCAGTACTTC
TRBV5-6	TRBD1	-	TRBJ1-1	CASSGTGEWDTEAFF	TGTGCCAGCAGCGGAACAGGGGAATGGGACACTGAAGCTTTCTTT
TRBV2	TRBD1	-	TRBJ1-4	CASSDLGIPGGGNEKLFF	TGTGCCAGCAGTGATTTGGGGATTCCAGGGGGCGGGAATGAAAAACTGTTTTTT
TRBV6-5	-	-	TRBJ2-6	CASSSGGPPGANVLTF	TGTGCCAGCAGTTCTGGGGGCCCCCCCGGGGCCAACGTCCTGACTTTC
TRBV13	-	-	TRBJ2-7	CASSSGGQSDSYEQYF	TGTGCCAGCAGCTCAGGAGGACAGAGCGACTCCTACGAGCAGTACTTC
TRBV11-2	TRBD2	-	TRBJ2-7	CASSFLSSGSSEQYF	TGTGCCAGCAGCTTCCTTTCTAGCGGAAGCTCCGAGCAGTACTTC
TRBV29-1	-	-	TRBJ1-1	CSVQGNTEAFF	TGCAGCGTTCAGGGGAACACTGAAGCTTTCTTT
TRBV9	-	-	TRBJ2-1	CASSVDIASSYNEQFF	TGTGCCAGCAGCGTAGATATAGCGAGCTCCTACAATGAGCAGTTCTTC
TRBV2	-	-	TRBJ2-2	CASTRDTGELFF	TGTGCCAGCACCCGGGACACCGGGGAGCTGTTTTTT
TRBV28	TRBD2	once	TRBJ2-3	CASWGTSGVSVGTDTQYF	TGTGCCAGCTGGGGAACTAGCGGGGTCTCGGTGGGAACAGATACGCAGTATTTT
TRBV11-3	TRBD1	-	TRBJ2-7	CASSSRDRAYEQYF	TGTGCCAGCAGCTCCCGGGACAGGGCCTACGAGCAGTACTTC
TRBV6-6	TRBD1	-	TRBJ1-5	CASSRTGGVQPQHF	TGTGCCAGCAGCCGGACAGGGGGGGTTCAGCCCCAGCATTTT
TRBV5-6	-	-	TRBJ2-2	CASGRGLANTGELFF	TGTGCCAGCGGTCGGGGACTCGCGAACACCGGGGAGCTGTTTTTT
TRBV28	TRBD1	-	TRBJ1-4	CASSSGQGAATNEKLFF	TGTGCCAGCAGCTCCGGACAGGGGGCCGCGACTAATGAAAAACTGTTTTTT
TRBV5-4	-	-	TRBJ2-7	CASSPAGVSEQYF	TGTGCCAGCAGCCCGGCAGGGGTTTCCGAGCAGTACTTC
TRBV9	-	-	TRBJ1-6	CASSVEGRGSDSPLHF	TGTGCCAGCAGCGTAGAGGGCAGGGGTTCGGATTCACCCCTCCACTTT